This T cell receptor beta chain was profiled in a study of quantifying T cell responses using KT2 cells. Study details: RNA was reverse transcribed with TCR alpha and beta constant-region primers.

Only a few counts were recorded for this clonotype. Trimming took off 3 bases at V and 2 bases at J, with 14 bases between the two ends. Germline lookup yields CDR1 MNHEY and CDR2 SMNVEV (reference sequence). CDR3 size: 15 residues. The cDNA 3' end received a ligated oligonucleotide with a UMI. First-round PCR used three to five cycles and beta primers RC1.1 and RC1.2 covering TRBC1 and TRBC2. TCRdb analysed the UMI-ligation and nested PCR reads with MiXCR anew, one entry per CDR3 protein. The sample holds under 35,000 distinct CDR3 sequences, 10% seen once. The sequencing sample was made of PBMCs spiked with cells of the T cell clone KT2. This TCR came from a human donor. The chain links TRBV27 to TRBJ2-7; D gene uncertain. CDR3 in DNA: TGTGCCAGCAGTTTTGGGCGCCCACCAACCTACGAGCAGTACTTC. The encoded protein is CASSFGRPPTYEQYF.